The sequence of this T cell receptor beta chain was determined in a study of T cell repertoires in cytomegalovirus infection. As for the study in general: The authors relied on CMV epitopes, both recently identified HLA-C-restricted and well-studied HLA-B-restricted. Both CMV infection and a matching HLA type were indicated by public TCR beta signatures.

Each CDR3 protein is one row after TCRdb ran MiXCR on the reads. The data show some 800,000 distinct CDR3 sequences, around 29% seen once. Remarks on this clonotype: The target antigen is unknown.

From germline, CDR1 is LGHNT and CDR2 FRNRAP. The germline V and J ends were trimmed by 1 base and 3 bases, with 13 bases remaining between them. The CDR3 contains 15 residues. V and J are TRBV12-5 and TRBJ2-7; D is perhaps TRBD1 or TRBD2 (6 bases each). The clonotype comes from a human donor in good health (CMV status not recorded). Some clones in this sample may be carry-over from other donors' samples. The sample was cultured CD8+ T cells from PBMCs, taken from culture after CMV antigen stimulation. The chain's CDR3 is CASGLARGRLYEQYF. CDR3 DNA sequence: TGTGCTAGTGGTTTGGCCCGGGGGCGCCTCTACGAGCAGTACTTC.